A single T cell receptor (beta chain) is shown here with its context. Its antigen remains unidentified. The data were taken from a study of early stage breast cancer tumors. Overall study results and limits: Unsorted bulk genomic DNA sequencing lacked pairing and functional marker data. In most of the 16 patients, blood comparison separated tumor from normal breast. Tumors had about 2.5-fold higher T cell density and higher clonality than adjacent normal breast tissue.

The germline gives CDR1 SEHNR, CDR2 FQNEAQ (reference sequence). The germline V and J ends were trimmed by 0 bases and 0 bases, with 8 bases remaining between them. This CDR3 region has 16 residues. Clones were read by immunoSEQ multiplex PCR, and TCRdb kept only the in-frame ones, dropping some. Here the sample spans about 69,000 clones, 80% being singletons. Material for sequencing was blood. The chain has TRBV7-9 and TRBJ1-4; TRBD1 is a possible D gene (6 bases). The TCR was taken from a middle-aged person with breast cancer. In DNA, the CDR3 is TGTGCCAGCAGCTTAGCGGGGGGCGCAACTAATGAAAAACTGTTTTTT. Its translation: CASSLAGGATNEKLFF.